This is a list of T cell receptor beta chains from one sample in a study of regulatory T cells in long-lasting Graves disease. TCRdb reanalysed the multiplex PCR reads using MiXCR and keeps one entry per CDR3 protein. The sample contains around 250,000 distinct CDR3 sequences, under 20% of which appear only once. These data also formed part of another study, on T cells in Graves' hyperthyroidism and ophthalmopathy.

Sequenced here: peripheral blood mononuclear cells (PBMCs), sampled at new diagnosis, from a patient treated with antithyroid drugs. These receptors all stem from a woman aged 30 to 39 with Graves disease. Each CDR3 is given with its conserved first and last residue. The order of the fields is J gene, clone size, V gene, D gene, CDR3 DNA, CDR3 protein. A D gene is named only where the DNA matches it firmly. The size entry is marked missing in some rows and otherwise reads once, few, many or a size class.

J: TRBJ2-3; size: -; V: TRBV20-1; D: TRBD2; DNA: TGCAGTGCTAGATCGGCGGGGGGCCTTGAGCCAGATACGCAGTATTTT; CDR3: CSARSAGGLEPDTQYF
J: TRBJ2-7; size: -; V: TRBV20-1; D: -; DNA: TGCAGTGCTAGAGATTCGGGCTACGAGCAGTACTTC; CDR3: CSARDSGYEQYF
J: TRBJ2-5; size: many; V: TRBV9; D: TRBD2; DNA: TGTGCCAGCAGCGTAGGGCCCGGGACTAGCGGCCAAGAGACCCAGTACTTC; CDR3: CASSVGPGTSGQETQYF
J: TRBJ2-7; size: many; V: TRBV7-2; D: -; DNA: TGTGCCAGCAGCTTAAGGACGTGGGGTAGCGAGCAGTACTTC; CDR3: CASSLRTWGSEQYF
J: TRBJ2-4; size: many; V: TRBV10-1; D: -; DNA: TGCGCCAGCAGTGAAGGGACAGCCAAAAACATTCAGTACTTC; CDR3: CASSEGTAKNIQYF
J: TRBJ1-1; size: many; V: TRBV19; D: TRBD1; DNA: TGTGCCAGTAGTAACCCCGCGCCCACAGGGGCGGATGCTTTCTTT; CDR3: CASSNPAPTGADAFF
J: TRBJ2-3; size: -; V: TRBV5-4; D: -; DNA: TGTGCCAGCAGCTTTAGCGGCGCCACAGATACGCAGTATTTT; CDR3: CASSFSGATDTQYF
J: TRBJ2-7; size: few; V: TRBV11-2; D: -; DNA: TGTGCCAGCAGCCGGGACACTACCTACGAGCAGTACTTC; CDR3: CASSRDTTYEQYF
J: TRBJ2-7; size: -; V: TRBV20-1; D: -; DNA: TGCAGTGCTAGACCCGGGGCAAACTACGAGCAGTACTTC; CDR3: CSARPGANYEQYF
J: TRBJ1-5; size: many; V: TRBV12-3/TRBV12-4; D: TRBD1; DNA: TGTGCCAGCAGTTTGAGGGGGCTAGGCAATCAGCCCCAGCATTTT; CDR3: CASSLRGLGNQPQHF
J: TRBJ1-1; size: many; V: TRBV20-1; D: -; DNA: TGCAGTGCAAGAAGAAGCGTTATGAACACTGAAGCTTTCTTT; CDR3: CSARRSVMNTEAFF
J: TRBJ1-6; size: -; V: TRBV27; D: -; DNA: TGTGCCAGCAGCCAAGGGAGCTCACCCCTCCACTTT; CDR3: CASSQGSSPLHF
J: TRBJ1-1; size: many; V: TRBV27; D: -; DNA: TGTGCCAGCAGTTTTCGGGAGACACGGGCTGAAGCTTTCTTT; CDR3: CASSFRETRAEAFF
J: TRBJ2-7; size: many; V: TRBV11-2; D: -; DNA: TGTGCCAGCACCCCAGCGTGGGGGAAATACGAGCAGTACTTC; CDR3: CASTPAWGKYEQYF
J: TRBJ2-5; size: many; V: TRBV4-1; D: -; DNA: TGCGCCAGCAGCTCGACCCGCGGGACCCAGTACTTC; CDR3: CASSSTRGTQYF
J: TRBJ1-1; size: many; V: TRBV10-1; D: -; DNA: TGCGCCAGCAGTGAGTCCCCCAGACGCCGGCACACTGAAGCTTTCTTT; CDR3: CASSESPRRRHTEAFF
J: TRBJ2-5; size: many; V: TRBV29-1; D: -; DNA: TGCAGCGTTGTTAGGGAGACCCAGTACTTC; CDR3: CSVVRETQYF
J: TRBJ2-7; size: many; V: TRBV2; D: TRBD1; DNA: TGTGCCAGCAGTGAATTTTGGGGACAGGGGCCCTTCTACGAGCAGTACTTC; CDR3: CASSEFWGQGPFYEQYF
J: TRBJ1-4; size: many; V: TRBV2; D: TRBD1; DNA: TGTGCCAGCACCGAGGACAGGACTAATGAAAAACTGTTTTTT; CDR3: CASTEDRTNEKLFF
J: TRBJ1-1; size: many; V: TRBV6-1; D: -; DNA: TGTGCCAGCCCCAGGAACCAGAACACTGAAGCTTTCTTT; CDR3: CASPRNQNTEAFF
J: TRBJ1-6; size: many; V: TRBV6-5; D: TRBD1; DNA: TGTGCCAGCAGTTACTCGATCCAGGGGGCCTTTTCACCCCTCCACTTT; CDR3: CASSYSIQGAFSPLHF
J: TRBJ2-1; size: many; V: TRBV6-1; D: TRBD2; DNA: TGTGCCAGCAGATTGAGCGGGGCTCTCGGGGGTGAGCAGTTCTTC; CDR3: CASRLSGALGGEQFF
J: TRBJ2-7; size: once; V: TRBV30; D: -; DNA: TGTGCCTGGAGGTCCGGGCGAGGGACCTACGAGCAGTACTTC; CDR3: CAWRSGRGTYEQYF
J: TRBJ2-1; size: many; V: TRBV7-8; D: -; DNA: TGTGCCATCAACCCAGGGCGTAGCGGAGCTTTGAGCTCCTACAATGAGCAGTTCTTC; CDR3: CAINPGRSGALSSYNEQFF
J: TRBJ1-1; size: many; V: TRBV7-9; D: -; DNA: TGTGCCAGCAGCTTAGCGCTGGACACTGAAGCTTTCTTT; CDR3: CASSLALDTEAFF
J: TRBJ2-5; size: many; V: TRBV11-2; D: -; DNA: TGTGCCAGCAGCTTAGGTCGTGAAGGGTTTATTCGGGAGACCCAGTACTTC; CDR3: CASSLGREGFIRETQYF
J: TRBJ1-1; size: many; V: TRBV2; D: -; DNA: TGTGCCAGCACGGGCGGACTTGAAGCTTTCTTT; CDR3: CASTGGLEAFF
J: TRBJ1-1; size: many; V: TRBV20-1; D: TRBD1; DNA: TGCAGTGCCAAAAAGACAGGGGACACTGAAGCTTTCTTT; CDR3: CSAKKTGDTEAFF
J: TRBJ2-5; size: many; V: TRBV5-1; D: TRBD1; DNA: TGCGCCAGCAGCTTCGAGGGGGCCCAAGAGACCCAGTACTTC; CDR3: CASSFEGAQETQYF
J: TRBJ2-5; size: -; V: TRBV25-1; D: -; DNA: TGTGCCAGCAGTGAATTCAAGGGGTCGGAGACCCAGTACTTC; CDR3: CASSEFKGSETQYF
J: TRBJ1-1; size: many; V: TRBV6-1; D: -; DNA: TGTGCCAGCAGTGAAGGGGGGACTGAAGCTTTCTTT; CDR3: CASSEGGTEAFF
J: TRBJ1-2; size: many; V: TRBV9; D: TRBD1; DNA: TGTGCCAGCAGCCTTGGGGACAGGGGCTATATCGGCTACACCTTC; CDR3: CASSLGDRGYIGYTF
J: TRBJ2-5; size: many; V: TRBV2; D: -; DNA: TGTGCCAGCAGTGAAACCCGGGCCACTCAAGAGACCCAGTACTTC; CDR3: CASSETRATQETQYF
J: TRBJ1-2; size: -; V: TRBV27; D: TRBD1; DNA: TGTGCCAGCAGTCAAGTGACAGGGGGACTAAACTATGGCTACACCTTC; CDR3: CASSQVTGGLNYGYTF
J: TRBJ2-3; size: many; V: TRBV7-2; D: TRBD2; DNA: TGTGCCAGCAGCCGTGGGGCTAGCGGGGGCGATACGCAGTATTTT; CDR3: CASSRGASGGDTQYF
J: TRBJ2-7; size: many; V: TRBV5-5; D: -; DNA: TGTGCCAGCAGCTTGACCCCCCCAGGGTCCTACGAGCAGTACTTC; CDR3: CASSLTPPGSYEQYF
J: TRBJ1-3; size: once; V: TRBV19; D: -; DNA: TGTGCCAGTAGTAGCCGGGGCGAGGGCTTCTCTGGAAACACCATATATTTT; CDR3: CASSSRGEGFSGNTIYF
J: TRBJ2-1; size: -; V: TRBV7-2; D: -; DNA: TGTGCCAGCAGCTTGGGTTTATACTACAATAAGCAGTTCTTC; CDR3: CASSLGLYYNKQFF
J: TRBJ1-1; size: many; V: TRBV20-1; D: -; DNA: TGCAGTGCTAGTCTCGGACAAATGAACACTGAAGCTTTCTTT; CDR3: CSASLGQMNTEAFF
J: TRBJ1-1; size: -; V: TRBV12-3/TRBV12-4; D: -; DNA: TGTGCCAGCAGTTTTCCAGCGAACACTGAAGCTTTCTTT; CDR3: CASSFPANTEAFF
J: TRBJ1-5; size: -; V: TRBV7-2; D: -; DNA: TGTGCCAGCAGCTTAGTTTGGGATAGCAATCAGCCCCAGCATTTT; CDR3: CASSLVWDSNQPQHF
J: TRBJ1-5; size: -; V: TRBV6-1; D: TRBD1; DNA: TGTGCCAGCAGTGATCGTTTGAGGGGGCCAGATCAGCCCCAGCATTTT; CDR3: CASSDRLRGPDQPQHF
J: TRBJ1-5; size: many; V: TRBV18; D: TRBD1; DNA: TGTGCCAGCTCACCACCCGGGACAGGGACCAATCAGCCCCAGCATTTT; CDR3: CASSPPGTGTNQPQHF
J: TRBJ1-5; size: many; V: TRBV18; D: -; DNA: TGTGCCAGCTCACCAGGTGGAGGGCGAGGTCAGCCCCAGCATTTT; CDR3: CASSPGGGRGQPQHF
J: TRBJ2-1; size: few; V: TRBV6-1; D: -; DNA: TGTGCCAGCAGGCCCCTGGGAAGTGGGGAGTCCTACAATGAGCAGTTCTTC; CDR3: CASRPLGSGESYNEQFF
J: TRBJ1-6; size: many; V: TRBV20-1; D: TRBD1; DNA: TGCAGTGCTAGTGACCCACAGAATCCGGGACAGGGGGGATCACCCCTCCACTTT; CDR3: CSASDPQNPGQGGSPLHF
J: TRBJ2-7; size: many; V: TRBV6-1; D: TRBD1; DNA: TGTGCCAGCAGTGAGGCCGGGACAGAATACTACGAGCAGTACTTC; CDR3: CASSEAGTEYYEQYF
J: TRBJ1-6; size: many; V: TRBV7-3; D: -; DNA: TGTGCCAGCAGCTTATCAACAGGGAATTTATCACCCCTCCACTTT; CDR3: CASSLSTGNLSPLHF
J: TRBJ2-7; size: many; V: TRBV20-1; D: TRBD1; DNA: TGCAGTGCCCGGACAGGGAACTCCTACGAGCAGTACTTC; CDR3: CSARTGNSYEQYF
J: TRBJ1-1; size: many; V: TRBV2; D: -; DNA: TGTGCCAGCAGTCCGGGTGAGGGCGCTGAAGCTTTCTTT; CDR3: CASSPGEGAEAFF
J: TRBJ1-6; size: -; V: TRBV19; D: -; DNA: TGTGCCAGTAGTATAGCACAGGGATGGGGTGCACCCCTCCACTTT; CDR3: CASSIAQGWGAPLHF
J: TRBJ2-3; size: many; V: TRBV10-3; D: -; DNA: TGTGCCATCAGTGAGGGGGGTTTTGATAACACAGATACGCAGTATTTT; CDR3: CAISEGGFDNTDTQYF
J: TRBJ2-3; size: many; V: TRBV20-1; D: -; DNA: TGCAGTGCAGCCGGCGGAACGCCCACAGATACGCAGTATTTT; CDR3: CSAAGGTPTDTQYF
J: TRBJ2-1; size: few; V: TRBV6-1; D: TRBD2; DNA: TGTGCCAGCAGTGACCACTCCAGCGGGGGGACTTTTGAGCAGTTCTTC; CDR3: CASSDHSSGGTFEQFF
J: TRBJ2-1; size: -; V: TRBV20-1; D: TRBD2; DNA: TGCAGTGCTAGAGATCGAAGAGCGGGGGGCGGCAATGAGCAGTTCTTC; CDR3: CSARDRRAGGGNEQFF
J: TRBJ1-5; size: many; V: TRBV2; D: TRBD1; DNA: TGTGCCAGCAGGAGGGACAGGGGGTTTATTGGGGGCAATCAGCCCCAGCATTTT; CDR3: CASRRDRGFIGGNQPQHF
J: TRBJ1-2; size: many; V: TRBV29-1; D: -; DNA: TGCAGCGTTGATCCCGAAGCGGGGTATGGCTACACCTTC; CDR3: CSVDPEAGYGYTF
J: TRBJ2-5; size: -; V: TRBV20-1; D: -; DNA: TGCAGTGCTGGGAAGGGCCCCCGTGAGACCCAGTACTTC; CDR3: CSAGKGPRETQYF
J: TRBJ2-7; size: -; V: TRBV28; D: -; DNA: TGTGCCAGCAGTCTGGGGAACTACGAGCAGTACTTC; CDR3: CASSLGNYEQYF